This TCR beta chain was recorded in a study of blood T cell repertoires in COVID-19. Study as a whole: T cells, B-cell-depleted T cells, or PBMCs provided the cDNA or gDNA that served as material.

Original processing methods: Estimation of nucleated cell counts was performed using reference gene primer amplification. Sequenced by immunoSEQ multiplex PCR; TCRdb stores in-frame clones only, minus some. V and J calls and clone size are those listed in that table; D and trimming were worked out from the DNA. The profile shows approximately 12,000 clones, around 90% of them singletons. The germline V gene has CDR1 LGHDT and CDR2 YNNKEL (reference sequence). This CDR3 contains 12 residues. J gave up 6 bases and V 5 bases, and 1 base lay outside the gene matches. The chain carries TRBV3-1 (or the pseudogene TRBV3-2) and TRBJ1-5; the match to TRBD1 covers 7 bases. The source is a man between 65 and 79 years old with active COVID-19. Sequences were obtained from peripheral blood. CDR3 nucleotide sequence: TGTGCCAGCAGCTACAGGGGTCAGCCCCAGCATTTT. It codes for CASSYRGQPQHF.